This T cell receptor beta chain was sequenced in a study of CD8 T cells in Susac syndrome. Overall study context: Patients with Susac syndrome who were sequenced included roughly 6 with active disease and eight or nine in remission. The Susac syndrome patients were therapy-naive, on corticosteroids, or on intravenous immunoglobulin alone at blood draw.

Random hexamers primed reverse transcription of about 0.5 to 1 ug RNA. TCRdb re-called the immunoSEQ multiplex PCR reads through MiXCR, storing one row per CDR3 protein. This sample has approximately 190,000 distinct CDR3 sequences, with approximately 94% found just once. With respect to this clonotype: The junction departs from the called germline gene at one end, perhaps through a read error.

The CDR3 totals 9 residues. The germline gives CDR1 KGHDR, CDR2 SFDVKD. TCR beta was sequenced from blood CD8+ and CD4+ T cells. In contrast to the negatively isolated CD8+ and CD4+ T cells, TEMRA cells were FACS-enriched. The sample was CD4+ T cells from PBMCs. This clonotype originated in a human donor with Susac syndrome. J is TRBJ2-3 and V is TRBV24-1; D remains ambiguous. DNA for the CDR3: TGTGCCACCAGTGATCTGGACCATTTT. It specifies CATSDLDHF.